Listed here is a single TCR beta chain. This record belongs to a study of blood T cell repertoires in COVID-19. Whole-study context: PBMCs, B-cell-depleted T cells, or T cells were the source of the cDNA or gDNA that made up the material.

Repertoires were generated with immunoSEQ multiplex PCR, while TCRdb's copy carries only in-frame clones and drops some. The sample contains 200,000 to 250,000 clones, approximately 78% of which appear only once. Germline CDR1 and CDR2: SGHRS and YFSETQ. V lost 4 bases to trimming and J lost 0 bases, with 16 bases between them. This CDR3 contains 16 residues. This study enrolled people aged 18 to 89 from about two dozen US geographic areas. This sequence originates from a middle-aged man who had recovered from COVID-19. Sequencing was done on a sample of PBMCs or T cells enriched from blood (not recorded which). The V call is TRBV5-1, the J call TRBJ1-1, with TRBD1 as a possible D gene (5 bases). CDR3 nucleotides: TGCGCCAGCAGCCCCGCCGGGACTCCTTTGAACACTGAAGCTTTCTTT. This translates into CASSPAGTPLNTEAFF.